The T cell receptor (beta chain) described here comes from a study of blood T cells in healthy people across ages. Next came a second PCR, run for about 6 to 12 cycles, which used a sample-barcoded 5' primer along with a J-beta primer mix. TCRdb re-derived calls from the 5' RACE reads in MiXCR, one entry per CDR3 protein. This sample has 700,000 to 850,000 distinct CDR3 sequences, with approximately 53% found just once. The table lists this clonotype with a few counts. Its antigen is not identified. The CDR3 is 14 amino acids. Germline V CDR1 and CDR2: MNHNY, SVGAGI (reference sequence). Trimming at V came to 7 bases and at J to 7 bases, leaving 5 bases not matched to a gene. Study-wide points: What prevented conclusive comparison of naive and antigen-experienced cells was that PBMCs were unsorted. Age brought a roughly linear fall in TCR beta diversity measured per million T cells.

This TCR was sampled from an elderly man in good health. Sequencing was performed on blood. This sequence joins TRBV6-6 and TRBJ2-1, with 12 bases matching TRBD2. The DNA for the CDR3 is TGTGCCAGCACCCCGACTAGCGGGAGAAATGAGCAGTTCTTC. It encodes CASTPTSGRNEQFF.